These 20 T cell receptor beta chains share one sample of origin, sequenced in a study of blood T cell repertoires in COVID-19. Method: immunoSEQ multiplex PCR; TCRdb's copy keeps in-frame clones and lacks some. Among about 69,000 clones listed, around 91% were seen once. Sequenced sample: peripheral blood. The receptors derive from a man in his fifties or sixties with acute or convalescent COVID-19.

The chain carries TRBV29-1 and TRBJ1-1, with D perhaps matching TRBD1 (5 bases). CDR3 size: 12 residues. Trimming cost V 4 bases and J 3 bases, with 9 bases left between them. The germline CDR1 and CDR2 sequences are SQVTM and ANQGSEA. The CDR3 spells CSVGQGYTEAFF. The DNA of the CDR3 is TGCAGCGTTGGGCAGGGTTACACTGAAGCTTTCTTT.

This clone was picked up one time. The chain combines TRBV19 with TRBJ2-7, with a weak D call TRBD2 (6 bases). V shed 8 bases and J shed 3 bases, with 17 bases lying between them. The CDR3 is 14 amino acids. Looked up from germline, CDR1 is LNHDA and CDR2 is SQIVND (reference sequence). The DNA for the CDR3 is TGTGCCAGTGCCCGTGCCGCCGGGGGCTACGAGCAGTACTTC. This codes for CASARAAGGYEQYF.

The chain links TRBV3-1 (or the pseudogene TRBV3-2) to TRBJ1-1, with D hard to call. V was trimmed by 1 base and J by 1 base, leaving 7 bases between them. This CDR3 is built from 14 residues. The germline V gene has CDR1 LGHDT and CDR2 YNNKEL (reference sequence). CDR3 bases: TGTGCCAGCAGCCAAGGGCGGTCGAACACTGAAGCTTTCTTT. Translating it yields CASSQGRSNTEAFF.

This chain links TRBV27 with TRBJ2-1, with 10 nucleotides matching TRBD2. The CDR3 runs 15 residues. Unmatched junction bases numbered 5, after V lost 5 bases and J lost 4 bases. CDR1 is MNHEY and CDR2 is SMNVEV in the germline V gene (reference sequence). This CDR3 reads CASSPTSGTYNEQFF. In DNA, the CDR3 is TGTGCCAGCAGTCCCACTAGCGGGACGTACAATGAGCAGTTCTTC.

J is TRBJ2-7 and V is TRBV7-2; TRBD2 matches 9 bases. The CDR3 loop spans 15 amino acids. Germline V lookup: CDR1 SGHTA, CDR2 FQGNSA. Losses at the gene ends were 1 base for V and 2 bases for J; bases not matched to a gene: 3. The CDR3 here is CASSLGLAETYEQYF. CDR3 in DNA: TGTGCCAGCAGCTTAGGACTAGCGGAAACCTACGAGCAGTACTTC.

This clone appeared a few times. The chain couples TRBV11-3 to TRBJ2-1, with 8 nucleotides matching TRBD2. Per the germline V gene, CDR1 is SGHNT and CDR2 is YENEEA. V lost 2 bases and J lost 6; bases outside the gene matches: 12. This CDR3 has 17 residues. CDR3 DNA sequence: TGTGCCAGCAGCTTATTCAGCGGGAGAGGGGAGGGCAATGAGCAGTTCTTC. Its translation is CASSLFSGRGEGNEQFF.

The chain uses TRBV7-8 and TRBJ2-3; the D is unclear. Germline CDR1 reads SGHVS; CDR2 reads FQNEAQ. CDR3 length: 14 amino acids. Trimming left V 3 bases short and J 1 base short, with 8 bases between. The CDR3 DNA sequence: TGTGCCAGCAGCTTGAGGCCGCGCACAGATACGCAGTATTTT. Protein product: CASSLRPRTDTQYF.

This clone was counted once. The chain carries TRBV6-5 and TRBJ2-7; D ambiguous. Germline lookup yields CDR1 MNHEY and CDR2 SVGAGI. The ends were cut back, 8 bases at V and 3 bases at J, with 8 bases in the middle. The CDR3 spans 11 residues. Here the CDR3 reads CASDNYYEQYF. DNA for the CDR3: TGTGCCAGCGATAACTACTACGAGCAGTACTTC.

The chain is built from TRBV14 and TRBJ1-5, with 9 bases matching TRBD1. In germline, CDR1 is SGHDN, CDR2 FVKESK. V lost 2 bases to trimming and J lost 3 bases; unmatched junction nucleotides: 5. The CDR3 covers 16 residues. The CDR3, as DNA: TGTGCCAGCAGCCAACCGGGACAGGGTTACAATCAGCCCCAGCATTTT. It translates to CASSQPGQGYNQPQHF.

The V call is TRBV19, the J call TRBJ2-2, with 7 bases identical to TRBD1. Trimming at V came to 5 bases and at J to 0 bases, leaving 9 bases not matched to a gene. The CDR3 runs 17 residues. Germline lookup yields CDR1 LNHDA and CDR2 SQIVND (reference sequence). The CDR3, as DNA: TGTGCCAGTAGTTCAGAACGGACAGGTGCGAACACCGGGGAGCTGTTTTTT. This encodes CASSSERTGANTGELFF.

J is TRBJ1-6 and V is TRBV20-1; unclear D gene. V was pared by 3 bases and J by 0 bases, with 15 bases between. Germline V gene data show CDR1 as DFQATT and CDR2 as SNEGSKA (reference sequence). CDR3 size: 17 residues. CDR3 sequence reads: CSASTVVGSSYNSPLHF. The DNA of the CDR3 is TGCAGTGCTAGTACGGTTGTGGGGAGCTCCTATAATTCACCCCTCCACTTT.

The rearrangement links TRBV6-5 to TRBJ1-6; D may be TRBD1 (5 bases). Per germline, CDR1 MNHEY and CDR2 SVGAGI. This CDR3 is 15 amino acids long. V dropped 3 bases and J dropped 7 bases, with 13 bases sitting between them. The CDR3 here is CASSYKTGGNSPLHF. As DNA, the CDR3 is TGTGCCAGCAGTTATAAAACGGGGGGGAATTCACCCCTCCACTTT.

This chain links TRBV5-3 with TRBJ2-1; 8 bases agree with TRBD1. TRBV5-3 is annotated as an ORF whose role is uncertain. The CDR3 is 16 amino acids. The J segment lost 2 bases and the V segment lost 5 bases, leaving 9 bases of the junction unmatched. The CDR3 reads CARRRRDRRTYNEQFF. The CDR3 DNA reads TGTGCCAGAAGACGACGGGACAGGCGGACCTACAATGAGCAGTTCTTC.

The chain links TRBV6-4 to TRBJ2-2, with 8 nucleotides matching TRBD2. The germline gives CDR1 MRHNA, CDR2 SNTAGT. The CDR3 contains 14 residues. V shed 3 bases and J 3 bases; nucleotides not matched to a gene: 0. CDR3: CASSEAGDTGELFF. For the CDR3, the DNA is TGTGCCAGCAGTGAAGCGGGAGACACCGGGGAGCTGTTTTTT.

The rearrangement links TRBV12-5 to TRBJ1-3, with TRBD1 as a possible D gene (5 bases). The length of the CDR3 is 16 residues. Trimming stripped 1 base from V and 0 bases from J, with 10 bases between. Looked up from germline, CDR1 is LGHNT and CDR2 is FRNRAP. The CDR3 DNA sequence: TGTGCTAGTGGTTTGGGCGCGGGGCACTCTGGAAACACCATATATTTT. Residues: CASGLGAGHSGNTIYF.

V usage is TRBV5-1 and J usage is TRBJ2-7; weak D call: TRBD1 (6 bases). The CDR3 consists of 12 residues. CDR1 is SGHRS, CDR2 YFSETQ, per germline. V was shortened by 3 bases and J by 4 bases, with 8 bases between the two germline ends. The CDR3 DNA reads TGCGCCAGCAGCTCAGGGGAGTACGAGCAGTACTTC. Translation: CASSSGEYEQYF.

This chain links TRBV7-2 with TRBJ2-5; a possible D gene is TRBD2 (5 bases). The ends were cut back, 3 bases at V and 2 bases at J, with 7 bases in the middle. Germline loops: CDR1 SGHTA, CDR2 FQGNSA. This CDR3 has 13 residues. The CDR3 loop reads CASSFKRQETQYF. The CDR3 coding sequence is TGTGCCAGCAGCTTTAAGCGGCAAGAGACCCAGTACTTC. Filled out from reference TRBV7-2 and TRBJ2-5, the complete variable domain reads GAGVSQSPSNKVTEKGKDVELRCDPISGHTALYWYRQSLGQGLEFLIYFQGNSAPDKSGLPSDRFSAERTGGSVSTLTIQRTQQEDSAVYLCASSFKRQETQYFGPGTRLLVL.

V gene TRBV25-1 combines with J gene TRBJ2-7; maybe TRBD1 (5 bases). Trimming removed 7 bases at V and 3 bases at J, with 13 bases between. Germline CDR1 MGHDK, CDR2 SYGVNS. The CDR3 contains 13 residues. The CDR3 reads CASTNRPYYEQYF. For the CDR3, the DNA is TGTGCCAGCACCAACAGGCCTTACTACGAGCAGTACTTC.

The rearrangement uses TRBV10-2 and TRBJ2-1; TRBD2 aligns across 8 bases. The germline gives CDR1 WSHSY, CDR2 SAAADI. Germline trimming cut 10 bases from V and 8 bases from J; bases unmatched to any gene: 7. This CDR3 spans 12 amino acids. This chain's CDR3 is CATASGSDEQFF. In DNA, the CDR3 is TGCGCCACCGCGAGCGGGAGTGATGAGCAGTTCTTC.

The chain links TRBV6-6 to TRBJ1-6, with a weak D call TRBD1 (5 bases). The germline V gene has CDR1 MNHNY and CDR2 SVGAGI (reference sequence). Trimming stripped 8 bases from V and 14 bases from J, with 22 bases between. The CDR3 runs 14 residues. The CDR3 sequence: CASVSSFPSGALHF. The CDR3 coding sequence is TGTGCCAGCGTTTCGTCCTTCCCATCGGGGGCCCTCCACTTT.